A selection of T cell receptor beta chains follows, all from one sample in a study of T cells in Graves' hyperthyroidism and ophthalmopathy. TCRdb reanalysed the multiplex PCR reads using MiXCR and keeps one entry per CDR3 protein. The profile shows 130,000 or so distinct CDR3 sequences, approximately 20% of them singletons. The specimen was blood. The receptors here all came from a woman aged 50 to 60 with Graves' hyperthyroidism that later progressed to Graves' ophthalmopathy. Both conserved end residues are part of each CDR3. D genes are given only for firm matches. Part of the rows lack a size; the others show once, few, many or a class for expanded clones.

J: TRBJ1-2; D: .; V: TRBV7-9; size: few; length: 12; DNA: TGTGCCAGCAGCCCACCCTTTGATGGCTACACCTTC; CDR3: CASSPPFDGYTF
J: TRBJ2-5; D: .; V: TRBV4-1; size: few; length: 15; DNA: TGCGCCAGCAGCCAAGAAGGGGCTAGAGGGGAGACCCAGTACTTC; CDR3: CASSQEGARGETQYF
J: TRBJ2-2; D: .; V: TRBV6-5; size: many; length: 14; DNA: TGTGCCAGCAGTTACCTCAGTTCCACCGGGGAGCTGTTTTTT; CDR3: CASSYLSSTGELFF
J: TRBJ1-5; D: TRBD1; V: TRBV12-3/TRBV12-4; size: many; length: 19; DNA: TGTGCCAGCAGCTTTGGCTTGGGACAGGGGTCTTATAGCAATCAGCCCCAGCATTTT; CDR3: CASSFGLGQGSYSNQPQHF
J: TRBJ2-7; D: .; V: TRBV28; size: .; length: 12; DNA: TGTGCCAGTAACCCTACAGGGAACGAGCAGTACTTC; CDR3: CASNPTGNEQYF
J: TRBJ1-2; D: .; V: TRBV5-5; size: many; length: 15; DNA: TGTGCCAGCAGCTTGACAGGGAAGTCGAACTATGGCTACACCTTC; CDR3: CASSLTGKSNYGYTF
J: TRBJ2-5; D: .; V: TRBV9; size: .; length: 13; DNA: TGTGCCAGCAGCGCTACAGGGCGAGAGACCCAGTACTTC; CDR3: CASSATGRETQYF
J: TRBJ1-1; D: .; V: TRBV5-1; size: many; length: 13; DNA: TGCGCCAGCAGCTTGGCAGTGAACACTGAAGCTTTCTTT; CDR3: CASSLAVNTEAFF
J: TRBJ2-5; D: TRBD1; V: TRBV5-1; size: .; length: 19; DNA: TGCGCCAGCAGCCTCCCGGGACAGGGGACAAGAGGGAGTCAAGAGACCCAGTACTTC; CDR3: CASSLPGQGTRGSQETQYF
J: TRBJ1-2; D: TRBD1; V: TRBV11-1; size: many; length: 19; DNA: TGTGCCAGCAGCGCCAAACGTCCCGGGACAGGGATCCGTAACTATGGCTACACCTTC; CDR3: CASSAKRPGTGIRNYGYTF
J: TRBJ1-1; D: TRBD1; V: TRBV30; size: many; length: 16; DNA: TGTGCCTGGAGTGTACTGGGGACAGGGCCGGACACTGAAGCTTTCTTT; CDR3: CAWSVLGTGPDTEAFF
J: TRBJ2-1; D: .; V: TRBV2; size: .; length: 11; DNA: TGTGCCAGCAGGTCGAGAAATGAGCAGTTCTTC; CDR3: CASRSRNEQFF
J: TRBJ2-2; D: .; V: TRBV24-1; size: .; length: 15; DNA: TGTGCCACCAGTGATACCGGGAGTGAATTCGGGGAGCTGTTTTTT; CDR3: CATSDTGSEFGELFF
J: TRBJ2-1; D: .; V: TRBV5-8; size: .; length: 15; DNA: TGTGCCAGCAGCCCACAGGGAAGGGGGATGGATGAGCAGTTCTTC; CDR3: CASSPQGRGMDEQFF
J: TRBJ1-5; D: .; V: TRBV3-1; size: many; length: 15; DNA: TGTGCCAGCAGCCAAGGGGTGGCGGGCAATCAGCCCCAGCATTTT; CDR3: CASSQGVAGNQPQHF
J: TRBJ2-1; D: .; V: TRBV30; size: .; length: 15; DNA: TGTGCCTCTCGGGGTAATGCGTCCCCAGGCGATGAGCAGTTCTTC; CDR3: CASRGNASPGDEQFF
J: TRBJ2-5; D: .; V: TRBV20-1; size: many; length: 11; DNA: TGCAGTGCTAGAGTGGGGGAGACCCAGTACTTC; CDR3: CSARVGETQYF
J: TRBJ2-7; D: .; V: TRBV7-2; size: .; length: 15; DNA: TGTGCCAGCAGCGTTAGAGGGCGGGGCACCTACGAGCAGTACTTC; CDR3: CASSVRGRGTYEQYF
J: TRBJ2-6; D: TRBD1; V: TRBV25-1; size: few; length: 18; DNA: TGTGCCAGCAGTGAATCAGTACACAGGGGTTCTGGGGCCAACGTCCTGACTTTC; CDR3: CASSESVHRGSGANVLTF
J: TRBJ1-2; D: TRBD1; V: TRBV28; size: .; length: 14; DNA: TGTGCCAGCAGTTCCAACCGGGACAGGGGACCCTACACCTTC; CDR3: CASSSNRDRGPYTF
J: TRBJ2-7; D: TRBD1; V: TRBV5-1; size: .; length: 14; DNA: TGCGCCAGCAGCTCTTGGACAGGGGGAAGGGAGCAGTACTTC; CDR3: CASSSWTGGREQYF
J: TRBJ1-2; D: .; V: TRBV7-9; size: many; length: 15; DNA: TGTGCCAGCAGCGTGGGGCAGGGCCTGGACTATGGCTACACCTTC; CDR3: CASSVGQGLDYGYTF
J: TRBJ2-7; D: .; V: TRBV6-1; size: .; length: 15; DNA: TGTGCCAGCAGTCCCCCGGGTTTAAATTCCTACGAGCAGTACTTC; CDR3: CASSPPGLNSYEQYF
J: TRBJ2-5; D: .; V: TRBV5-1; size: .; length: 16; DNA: TGCGCCAGCAGCTTGGTTCGGGGGCGACTCGGAGAGACCCAGTACTTC; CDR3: CASSLVRGRLGETQYF
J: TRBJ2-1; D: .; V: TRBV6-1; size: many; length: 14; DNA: TGTGCCAGCAGATACGGACCACTATACAATGAGCAGTTCTTC; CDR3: CASRYGPLYNEQFF
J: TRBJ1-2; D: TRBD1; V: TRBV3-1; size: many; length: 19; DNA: TGTGCCAGCAGCCATCACGGGACAGGGGGTTACTCGAGCCCCTATGGCTACACCTTC; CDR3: CASSHHGTGGYSSPYGYTF
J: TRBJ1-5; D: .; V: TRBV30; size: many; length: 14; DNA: TGTGCCTGGAGTGTGGGGGGCGTCGGTCAGCCCCAGCATTTT; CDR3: CAWSVGGVGQPQHF
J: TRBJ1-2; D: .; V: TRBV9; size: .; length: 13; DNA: TGTGCCAGCAGCGTAGAAGAGGACTATGGCTACACCTTC; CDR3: CASSVEEDYGYTF
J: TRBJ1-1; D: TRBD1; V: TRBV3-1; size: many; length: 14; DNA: TGTGCCAGCAGCCGAGGGGGCGTGAACACTGAAGCTTTCTTT; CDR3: CASSRGGVNTEAFF
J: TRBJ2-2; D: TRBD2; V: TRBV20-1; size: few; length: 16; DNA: TGCAGTGCTAGAGATATGTCTAGCGGGAGGGCCGGGGAGCTGTTTTTT; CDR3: CSARDMSSGRAGELFF
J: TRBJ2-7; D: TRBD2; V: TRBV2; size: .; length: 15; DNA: TGTGCCAGCAGTCAGACTAGCGGGGGGACCTACGAGCAGTACTTC; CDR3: CASSQTSGGTYEQYF
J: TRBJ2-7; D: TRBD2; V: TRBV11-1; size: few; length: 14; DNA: TGTGCCAGCAGGACTAGCGGCGACTCCTACGAGCAGTACTTC; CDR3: CASRTSGDSYEQYF
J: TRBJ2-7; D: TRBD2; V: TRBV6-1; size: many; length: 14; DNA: TGTGCCAGCAGAGGGAGCGGGAATTCCTACGAGCAGTACTTC; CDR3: CASRGSGNSYEQYF
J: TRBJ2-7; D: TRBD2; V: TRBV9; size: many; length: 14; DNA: TGTGCCAGCAGCACTAGCGCCGACTCCTACGAGCAGTACTTC; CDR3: CASSTSADSYEQYF
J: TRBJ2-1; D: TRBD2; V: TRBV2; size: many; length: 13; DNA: TGTGCCAGCAGGGAGGGGACTAGCGGAGAGCAGTTCTTC; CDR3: CASREGTSGEQFF
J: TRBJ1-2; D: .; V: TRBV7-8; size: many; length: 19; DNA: TGTGCCAGCAGCTCCTCTGCTGGGGCAGGGGTCCTCAAATACTATGGCTACACCTTC; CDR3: CASSSSAGAGVLKYYGYTF
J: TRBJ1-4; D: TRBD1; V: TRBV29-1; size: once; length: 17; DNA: TGCAGCGTTGGCTCCGACTTAACCGGGACAGGGAATGAAAAACTGTTTTTT; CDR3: CSVGSDLTGTGNEKLFF
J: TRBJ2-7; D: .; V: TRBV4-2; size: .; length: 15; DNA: TGTGCCAGCAGCCAGGAGAGGGTTGGGAACTACGAGCAGTACTTC; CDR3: CASSQERVGNYEQYF
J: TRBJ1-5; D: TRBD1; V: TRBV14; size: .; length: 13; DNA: TGTGCCAGCCTGACAGGGGAGGGTCAGCCCCAGCATTTT; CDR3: CASLTGEGQPQHF
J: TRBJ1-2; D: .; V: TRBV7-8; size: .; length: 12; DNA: TGTGCCAGCAGCTGGGGGCGCGCAGGCTACACCTTC; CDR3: CASSWGRAGYTF
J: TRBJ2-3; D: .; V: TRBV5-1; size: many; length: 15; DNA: TGCGCCAGCAGCTTGGTACAGGGAAAGGCAGATACGCAGTATTTT; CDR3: CASSLVQGKADTQYF
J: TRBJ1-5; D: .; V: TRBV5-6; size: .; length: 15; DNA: TGTGCCAGCAGCTTGCGTGGGGTTAGCAATCAGCCCCAGCATTTT; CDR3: CASSLRGVSNQPQHF